This T cell receptor beta chain is drawn from a study of blood T cell repertoires in COVID-19. Study-level information: The origin of the acute and convalescent COVID-19 samples was the United States, Italy and Spain. T cells, B-cell-depleted T cells, or PBMCs supplied cDNA or gDNA.

Original methodology: The authors estimated nucleated cell counts from reference gene primer amplification. Method: immunoSEQ multiplex PCR; TCRdb's copy keeps in-frame clones and lacks some. The DNA gave D and trimming, while V, J and clone size come from that table. The sample holds approximately 300,000 clones, roughly 89% seen once. Germline-derived CDR1 and CDR2 are SNHLY and FYNNEI. The CDR3 spans 15 residues. The ends were cut back, 4 bases at V and 1 base at J, with 13 bases in the middle. This TCR was sampled from a man aged 25-45 years with acute or convalescent COVID-19. Sequencing input: peripheral blood. This chain joins TRBV2 and TRBJ1-1; perhaps TRBD1 as D (6 bases). For the CDR3, the DNA is TGTGCCAGCAGTGCTCCGCCCAGGGGGAACACTGAAGCTTTCTTT. Protein sequence: CASSAPPRGNTEAFF.